This TCR beta chain was sequenced in a study of blood T cell repertoires in COVID-19. Overall study: Researchers got acute and convalescent COVID-19 samples from the United States, Italy and Spain.

Germline V gene sequence: CDR1 MGHRA, CDR2 YSYEKL. The CDR3 contains 17 residues. V lost 0 bases, J lost 6 bases, and 9 bases stayed unmatched. Assay: immunoSEQ multiplex PCR; the TCRdb copy retains only in-frame clones and omits some. Among roughly 230,000 clones, 65% to 90% were seen once, and the ten largest hold 6% to 9.5%. This sequence originates from a woman aged 45-65 years with acute or convalescent COVID-19. This chain links TRBV4-1 with TRBJ2-4; 9 positions match TRBD2. Sequenced input: peripheral blood. The CDR3 sequence is CASSQEPRGGGINIQYF. The CDR3 DNA reads TGCGCCAGCAGCCAAGAGCCTCGCGGGGGGGGCATAAACATTCAGTACTTC.